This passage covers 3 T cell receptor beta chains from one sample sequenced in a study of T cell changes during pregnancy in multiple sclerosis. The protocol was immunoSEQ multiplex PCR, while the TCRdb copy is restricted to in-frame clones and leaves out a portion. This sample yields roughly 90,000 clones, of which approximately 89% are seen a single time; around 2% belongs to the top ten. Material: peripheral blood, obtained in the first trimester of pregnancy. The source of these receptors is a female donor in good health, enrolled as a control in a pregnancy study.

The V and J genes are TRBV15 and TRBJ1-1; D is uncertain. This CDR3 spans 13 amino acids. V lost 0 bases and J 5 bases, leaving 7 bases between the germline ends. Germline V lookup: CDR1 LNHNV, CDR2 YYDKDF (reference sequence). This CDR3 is CATSRDRGTEAFF. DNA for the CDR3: TGTGCCACCAGCAGAGATCGGGGAACTGAAGCTTTCTTT. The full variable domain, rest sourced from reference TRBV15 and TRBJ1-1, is DAMVIQNPRYQVTQFGKPVTLSCSQTLNHNVMYWYQQKSSQAPKLLFHYYDKDFNNEADTPDNFQSRRPNTSFCFLDIRSPGLGDTAMYLCATSRDRGTEAFFGQGTRLTVV.

The CDR3 DNA reads TGTGCCAGCAGTGGATCGACAGCAGATACGCAGTATTTT. The encoded protein is CASSGSTADTQYF. J is TRBJ2-3 and V is TRBV2, with D maybe TRBD1 (5 bases). V lost 4 bases, J lost 4 bases, and 9 bases lay in between. Germline assignment: CDR1 SNHLY and CDR2 FYNNEI. The CDR3 is 13 residues long.

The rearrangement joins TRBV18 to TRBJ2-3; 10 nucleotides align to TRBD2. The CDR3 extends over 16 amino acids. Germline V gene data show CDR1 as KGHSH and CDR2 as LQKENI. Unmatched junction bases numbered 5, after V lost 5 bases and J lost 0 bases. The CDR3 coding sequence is TGTGCCAGCTCAGCGGGGACTAGCGCTAGCACAGATACGCAGTATTTT. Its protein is CASSAGTSASTDTQYF.